The clone carrying this TCR beta chain was recorded a few times. Its antigen remains unknown. In making TCR cDNA, 5'RACE template switching added a universal primer site and UMIs to it. MiXCR, applied by TCRdb to the 5' RACE reads, yields one record per CDR3 protein. The sample contains around 400,000 distinct CDR3 sequences, around a tenth of which appear only once. The CDR3 sequence is 13 residues long. CDR1 and CDR2 from the germline V gene are LNHDA and SQIVND (reference sequence). V lost 3 bases to trimming and J lost 8 bases, with 10 bases between them. The record originates from a study of T cells after yellow fever vaccination. Turning to the study itself: For low cell numbers, libraries were made with SMART-Seq v4 Ultra Low Input. Study observations and caveats: The booster response re-showed most primary clones: 96% CD4, around 87% CD8. Researchers cautioned that FACS-sorted repertoires could harbor abundant clonotypes contaminating from the bulk population.

The rearrangement joins TRBV19 to TRBJ2-2; D perhaps matches TRBD2 (5 bases). The source of this sequence is a man between 18 and 29 years old who received the YFV17D yellow fever vaccine. Source: PBMCs, taken on the day of the first yellow fever vaccination. CDR3 region: CASSMAGPGELFF. The CDR3 nucleotides read TGTGCCAGTAGTATGGCGGGTCCTGGGGAGCTGTTTTTT.